This TCR beta chain originates from a study of technical replicates of blood from several donors. Germline V CDR1 and CDR2: SGHDT, YYEEEE. This CDR3 is 17 amino acids long. Trimming at V came to 3 bases and at J to 1 base, leaving 7 bases not matched to a gene. TCRdb's copy holds only in-frame clones and misses some; the assay was immunoSEQ multiplex PCR. The top ten hold about 4.6% of the sample, which has tens of thousands of clones, around nine tenths seen once. The clonotype originates from a human donor in good health. Some clones in this sample may be carry-over from other donors' samples. V and J are TRBV5-6 and TRBJ2-3; 11 bases fit TRBD2. The sample was PBMCs. The CDR3 here is CASSSPVLAGGTDTQYF. The CDR3 DNA is TGTGCCAGCAGCTCCCCCGTACTAGCGGGAGGCACAGATACGCAGTATTTT.